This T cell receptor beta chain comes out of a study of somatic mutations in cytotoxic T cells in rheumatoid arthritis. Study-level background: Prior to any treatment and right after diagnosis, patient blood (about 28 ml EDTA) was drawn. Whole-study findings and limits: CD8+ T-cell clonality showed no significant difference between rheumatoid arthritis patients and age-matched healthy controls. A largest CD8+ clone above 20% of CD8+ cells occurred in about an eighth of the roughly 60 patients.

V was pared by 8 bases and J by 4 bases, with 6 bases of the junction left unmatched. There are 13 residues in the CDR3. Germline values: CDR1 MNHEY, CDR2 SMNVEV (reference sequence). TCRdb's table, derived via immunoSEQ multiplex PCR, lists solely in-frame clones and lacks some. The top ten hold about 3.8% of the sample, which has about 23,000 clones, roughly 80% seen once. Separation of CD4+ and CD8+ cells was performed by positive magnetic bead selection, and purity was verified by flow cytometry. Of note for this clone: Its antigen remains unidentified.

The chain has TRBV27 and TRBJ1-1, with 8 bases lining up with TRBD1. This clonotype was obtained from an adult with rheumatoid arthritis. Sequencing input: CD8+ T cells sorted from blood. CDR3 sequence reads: CASGVGQGTEAFF. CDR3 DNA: TGTGCCAGCGGTGTCGGACAGGGCACTGAAGCTTTCTTT.